This passage covers 15 T cell receptor beta chains from one sample sequenced in a study of T cell changes during pregnancy in multiple sclerosis. Data came from immunoSEQ multiplex PCR; TCRdb stores just in-frame clones and leaves some out. The data contain about 53,000 clones, almost 90% of them singletons. This sample comprised peripheral blood, obtained after pregnancy. The receptors originated from a female donor in good health, enrolled as a control in a pregnancy study.

V is TRBV7-9 and J is TRBJ2-4; D unclear. The length of the CDR3 is 14 residues. The V end lost 5 bases, the J end lost 0 bases, and 8 bases lay between the germline ends. CDR1 SEHNR and CDR2 FQNEAQ come from the germline V gene (reference sequence). The CDR3 loop is CASSPQLAKNIQYF. The CDR3 DNA reads TGTGCCAGCAGCCCTCAACTAGCCAAAAACATTCAGTACTTC.

The chain is built from TRBV6-4 and TRBJ2-2; D might be TRBD2 (6 bases). The CDR3 covers 16 residues. Germline assignment: CDR1 MRHNA and CDR2 SNTAGT. V was trimmed by 3 bases and J by 0 bases, leaving 11 bases between them. CDR3 loop: CASSEGGHANTGELFF. The CDR3 DNA reads as TGTGCCAGCAGTGAAGGAGGGCACGCGAACACCGGGGAGCTGTTTTTT.

The chain has TRBV30 and TRBJ1-6, with D possibly being TRBD1 (5 bases). The V gene lost 2 bases and the J gene lost 5 bases, with 10 bases spanning the gap. Germline V CDR1 and CDR2: GTSNPN, SVGIG (reference sequence). The length of the CDR3 is 14 residues. CDR3 nucleotide sequence: TGTGCCTGGAGTATCTCGGACAATAATTCACCCCTCCACTTT. This codes for CAWSISDNNSPLHF.

This sequence joins TRBV7-2 and TRBJ2-5; D is undetermined. V shed 0 bases and J shed 5 bases, with 10 bases lying between them. The CDR3 spans 14 residues. CDR1 and CDR2 (germline): SGHTA, FQGNSA. CDR3 sequence reads: CASSLADGLETQYF. CDR3 sequence (DNA): TGTGCCAGCAGCTTAGCCGACGGGTTGGAGACCCAGTACTTC. The full variable domain, with the rest looked up from reference TRBV7-2 and TRBJ2-5, is GAGVSQSPSNKVTEKGKDVELRCDPISGHTALYWYRQSLGQGLEFLIYFQGNSAPDKSGLPSDRFSAERTGGSVSTLTIQRTQQEDSAVYLCASSLADGLETQYFGPGTRLLVL.

The V call is TRBV6-1, the J call TRBJ1-2; D call uncertain. CDR1 and CDR2 from the germline V gene are MNHNS and SASEGT. CDR3 length: 11 amino acids. Trimming took 0 bases from V and 10 from J, leaving 6 bases between them. This CDR3 is CASSEARLYTF. The CDR3 DNA follows: TGTGCCAGCAGTGAAGCGCGGCTCTACACCTTC.

The genes are TRBV4-1 and TRBJ2-1; 8 bases map to TRBD2. This CDR3 is 14 amino acids long. The germline CDR1 and CDR2 sequences are MGHRA and YSYEKL. J gave up 3 bases and V 4 bases, and 2 bases lay outside the gene matches. In DNA form, the CDR3 reads TGCGCCAGCAGCCCAGGGACTAGCTACAATGAGCAGTTCTTC. It codes for CASSPGTSYNEQFF.

The chain employs TRBV29-1 and TRBJ2-5; no reliable D call. The DNA matches TRBJ2-7 better at its end, which makes the J call doubtful. The CDR3 has 12 amino acids. The germline V gene encodes CDR1 SQVTM and CDR2 ANQGSEA. CDR3 sequence reads: CSVEGHLYEQYF. CDR3 sequence (DNA): TGCAGCGTTGAAGGCCACCTCTACGAGCAGTACTTC.

The gene calls are TRBV6-1 and TRBJ2-3, with TRBD1 matching over 8 bases. In germline, CDR1 is MNHNS, CDR2 SASEGT. V lost 3 bases to trimming and J lost 0 bases; unmatched junction nucleotides: 2. The CDR3 runs to 15 residues. CDR3 protein: CASSEWTGSTDTQYF. Written as DNA, the CDR3 is TGTGCCAGCAGTGAGTGGACAGGGAGCACAGATACGCAGTATTTT.

The J gene is TRBJ2-3, the V gene TRBV6-4, with D possibly being TRBD1 (6 bases). V lost 4 bases, J lost 1 base, and 9 bases lay in between. From germline, CDR1 is MRHNA and CDR2 SNTAGT. The CDR3 consists of 14 residues. The CDR3: CASSAGDGTDTQYF. The CDR3 coding sequence is TGTGCCAGCAGTGCAGGGGATGGCACAGATACGCAGTATTTT.

The V and J genes are TRBV7-2 and TRBJ2-1, with 13 bases aligning to TRBD2. The junction had 5 bases not matched to a gene; V was cut back by 4 bases and J by 8 bases. This CDR3 is 15 amino acids long. Germline values: CDR1 SGHTA, CDR2 FQGNSA. CDR3 amino acids: CASSWTSGSRDEQFF. The CDR3 nucleotides read TGTGCCAGCAGCTGGACTAGCGGGAGTAGGGATGAGCAGTTCTTC.

The V call is TRBV6-6, the J call TRBJ1-6; D unclear. This CDR3 is built from 13 residues. V lost 8 bases and J 7 bases, leaving 12 bases between the germline ends. CDR1 and CDR2 from the germline V gene are MNHNY and SVGAGI (reference sequence). DNA for the CDR3: TGTGCCAGCGGCACAGCCGAGAATTCACCCCTCCACTTT. Its protein product is CASGTAENSPLHF.

This CDR3 reads CASSLNDSGDKYF. CDR3 nucleotide sequence: TGTGCCAGCAGCTTAAACGATAGCGGAGATAAGTACTTC. V and J are TRBV7-8 and TRBJ2-7; tentative D call: TRBD2 (6 bases). V was trimmed by 2 bases and J by 11 bases, leaving 16 bases between them. Germline values: CDR1 SGHVS, CDR2 FQNEAQ. The CDR3 sequence is 13 residues long.

The chain couples TRBV27 to TRBJ2-1; D is uncertain. Trimming pared 7 bases from V and 0 bases from J, leaving 13 bases between. Germline CDR1 and CDR2: MNHEY and SMNVEV (reference sequence). The CDR3 is made up of 15 amino acids. The CDR3 region is CASTMSPSSYNEQFF. The CDR3 bases are TGTGCCAGCACTATGTCGCCTAGCTCCTACAATGAGCAGTTCTTC.

The rearrangement joins TRBV19 to TRBJ2-7, with 7 nucleotides matching TRBD1. J lost 12 bases, V lost 6 bases, and 17 bases had no gene match. This CDR3 comprises 14 residues. Per germline, CDR1 LNHDA and CDR2 SQIVND (reference sequence). The CDR3 is CASSAQPSGTAPYF. CDR3 bases: TGTGCCAGTAGCGCTCAACCTTCCGGGACAGCCCCGTACTTC.

The chain combines TRBV29-1 with TRBJ1-1; the D is unclear. V was trimmed by 3 bases and J by 2 bases, leaving 10 bases between them. The CDR3 is 13 amino acids. Germline-derived CDR1 and CDR2 are SQVTM and ANQGSEA. The CDR3 nucleotides are TGCAGCGTTGATGTCAGGTTAAACACTGAAGCTTTCTTT. Residues: CSVDVRLNTEAFF.